The 18 T cell receptor beta chains below all came from one sample that was sequenced in a study of blood T cell repertoires in COVID-19. Some clones are missing from TCRdb's copy, which holds only in-frame ones; the method was immunoSEQ multiplex PCR. The table lists some 71,000 clones, approximately 82% of them singletons. The sample was peripheral blood. Receptors originate from a woman in her forties or fifties with acute or convalescent COVID-19.

The V gene is TRBV2, the J gene TRBJ1-5; 8 bases align to TRBD1. Germline loops: CDR1 SNHLY, CDR2 FYNNEI. V was clipped by 8 bases and J by 5 bases; unmatched bases: 8. CDR3 length equals 14 residues. The CDR3 DNA reads as TGTGCCAGCGGATCTGGACAGGGCCATCAGCCCCAGCATTTT. As protein: CASGSGQGHQPQHF.

The chain combines TRBV6-5 with TRBJ1-5; 7 bases match TRBD1. Germline CDR1 MNHEY, CDR2 SVGAGI. With V trimmed by 4 bases and J by 8 bases, 5 bases remained unmatched. There are 13 residues in the CDR3. The CDR3 spells CASSFFQGEPQHF. The DNA for the CDR3 is TGTGCCAGCAGTTTTTTTCAGGGGGAGCCCCAGCATTTT.

The chain combines TRBV15 with TRBJ1-4, with D unclear. From germline, CDR1 is LNHNV and CDR2 YYDKDF (reference sequence). Trimming pared 0 bases from V and 5 bases from J, leaving 13 bases between. CDR3 size: 16 residues. CDR3 loop: CATSRDRVSRNEKLFF. DNA of the CDR3: TGTGCCACCAGCAGAGATCGGGTCAGCAGAAATGAAAAACTGTTTTTT.

The chain links TRBV6-5 to TRBJ1-4; 7 positions agree with TRBD1. The ends lost 6 bases at V and 8 bases at J; junction bases unmatched: 9. The CDR3 covers 14 residues. The V gene's germline CDR1 is MNHEY and CDR2 SVGAGI. CDR3 sequence reads: CASRRDRVDEKLFF. For the CDR3, the DNA is TGTGCCAGCAGAAGAGACAGGGTGGACGAAAAACTGTTTTTT.

The V gene is TRBV12-3 or TRBV12-4, the J gene TRBJ2-7; D might be TRBD2 (5 bases). This CDR3 is built from 11 residues. Trimming left V 4 bases short and J 6 bases short, with 7 bases between. CDR3: CASSSGGEQYF. The CDR3, as DNA: TGTGCCAGCAGTTCAGGAGGCGAGCAGTACTTC.

The V and J genes are TRBV2 and TRBJ1-1; 7 bases agree with TRBD1. Looked up from germline, CDR1 is SNHLY and CDR2 is FYNNEI. The CDR3 totals 13 residues. Unmatched junction bases numbered 8, after V lost 10 bases and J lost 3 bases. For the CDR3, the DNA is TGTGCCACCGGGAGGGACAGAGACACTGAAGCTTTCTTT. This gives the protein CATGRDRDTEAFF.

J is TRBJ2-7 and V is TRBV27, with D possibly matching TRBD2 (6 bases). V was trimmed by 5 bases and J by 7 bases, leaving 24 bases between them. The CDR3 runs 16 residues. From germline, CDR1 is MNHEY and CDR2 SMNVEV (reference sequence). This CDR3 is CASSLLQGSQTSEQYF. The CDR3 coding sequence is TGTGCCAGCAGTCTCCTCCAGGGATCCCAGACTAGTGAGCAGTACTTC.

The CDR3 is CASSFLFDQPQHF. CDR3 coding DNA: TGTGCCAGCAGCTTCCTTTTCGATCAGCCCCAGCATTTT. The chain carries TRBV7-2 and TRBJ1-5; no reliable D call. The CDR3 totals 13 residues. The V end lost 3 bases, the J end lost 5 bases, and 8 bases lay between the germline ends. CDR1 SGHTA and CDR2 FQGNSA come from the germline V gene.

This clone was seen a handful of times. The rearrangement joins TRBV5-1 to TRBJ2-7; tentatively, D is TRBD2 (5 bases). CDR1 SGHRS and CDR2 YFSETQ come from the germline V gene. V lost 4 bases, J lost 0 bases, and 11 bases lay in between. This CDR3 is built from 14 residues. The CDR3 DNA is TGCGCCAGCAGCCGCTCGGGGAACTCCTACGAGCAGTACTTC. This codes for CASSRSGNSYEQYF.

The chain recombines TRBV6-5 with TRBJ2-1; the D gene is possibly TRBD2 (5 bases). The CDR3 runs 14 residues. Per the germline V gene, CDR1 is MNHEY and CDR2 is SVGAGI. V lost 6 bases and J lost 7, with 16 bases in between. This CDR3 is CASSRLGSRNEQFF. The CDR3, as DNA: TGTGCCAGCAGCCGCCTGGGGAGTAGGAATGAGCAGTTCTTC.

The chain couples TRBV3-1 (or the pseudogene TRBV3-2) to TRBJ2-7; 12 nucleotides match TRBD2. This CDR3 region has 17 residues. After removal of 0 bases from V and 1 base from J, the junction contained 4 bases not matched to a gene. Germline V gene lookup returns CDR1 LGHDT and CDR2 YNNKEL (reference sequence). The DNA for the CDR3 is TGTGCCAGCAGCCAAGATCGTCTAGCGGGAGGGTCCTACGAGCAGTACTTC. Translating it yields CASSQDRLAGGSYEQYF.

This clone was seen just once. The genes are TRBV6-6 and TRBJ2-3, with D possibly being TRBD1 (5 bases). CDR3 length equals 18 residues. Germline V CDR1 and CDR2: MNHNY, SVGAGI (reference sequence). The V gene lost 5 bases and the J gene lost 2 bases, with 23 bases spanning the gap. This CDR3 is CASSPRARQTSTTDTQYF. The CDR3 region has the DNA TGTGCCAGCAGTCCCCGGGCCCGACAGACGTCCACCACAGATACGCAGTATTTT.

The rearrangement links TRBV12-3 or TRBV12-4 to TRBJ1-5, with D possibly being TRBD1 (6 bases). V lost 6 bases to trimming and J lost 4 bases, with 10 bases between them. The CDR3 has 13 amino acids. CDR3 region: CASRDSLNQPQHF. DNA for the CDR3: TGTGCCAGCAGGGACAGCCTAAATCAGCCCCAGCATTTT.

The chain joins TRBV7-3 to TRBJ2-3, with TRBD1 identical over 8 bases. CDR1 and CDR2 from the germline V gene are SGHTA and FQGTGA. This CDR3 has 15 residues. The V segment lost 2 bases and the J segment 2 bases; nucleotides outside the gene matches: 3. The CDR3 DNA reads TGTGCCAGCAGCTTAGACAGGGGCAACACAGATACGCAGTATTTT. Protein sequence: CASSLDRGNTDTQYF.

This chain uses TRBV28 with TRBJ2-7; D might be TRBD1 (6 bases). This CDR3 region has 15 residues. Trimming stripped 5 bases from V and 3 bases from J, with 17 bases between. The germline V gene encodes CDR1 MDHEN and CDR2 SYDVKM. Here the CDR3 reads CASSTGYPDFYEQYF. CDR3 sequence (DNA): TGTGCCAGCAGTACAGGGTATCCCGATTTCTACGAGCAGTACTTC.

The rearrangement uses TRBV20-1 and TRBJ1-1, with 9 bases fitting TRBD1. CDR1 DFQATT and CDR2 SNEGSKA come from the germline V gene (reference sequence). This CDR3 is built from 13 residues. The trim removed 3 bases at V and 5 bases at J, leaving 4 bases unmatched. The CDR3 sequence: CSASTGGVTEAFF. CDR3 sequence (DNA): TGCAGTGCTAGTACAGGGGGCGTTACTGAAGCTTTCTTT.

The chain combines TRBV5-1 with TRBJ2-7, with 13 bases matching TRBD2. CDR1 is SGHRS, CDR2 YFSETQ, per germline. This CDR3 spans 18 amino acids. After removal of 4 bases from V and 1 base from J, the junction contained 11 bases not matched to a gene. The CDR3 sequence is CASSGWTSGSRRSYEQYF. CDR3 DNA: TGCGCCAGCAGCGGCTGGACTAGCGGGAGTAGGAGGTCCTACGAGCAGTACTTC.

This chain joins TRBV5-4 and TRBJ2-1; possibly TRBD2 for D (5 bases). This CDR3 is built from 16 residues. CDR1 and CDR2 (germline): SGHNT, YYREEE (reference sequence). The germline V and J ends were trimmed by 5 bases and 4 bases, with 19 bases remaining between them. The CDR3 loop is CASRDSDWGTYNEQFF. CDR3 nucleotide sequence: TGTGCCAGCAGAGATTCGGACTGGGGTACGTACAATGAGCAGTTCTTC.